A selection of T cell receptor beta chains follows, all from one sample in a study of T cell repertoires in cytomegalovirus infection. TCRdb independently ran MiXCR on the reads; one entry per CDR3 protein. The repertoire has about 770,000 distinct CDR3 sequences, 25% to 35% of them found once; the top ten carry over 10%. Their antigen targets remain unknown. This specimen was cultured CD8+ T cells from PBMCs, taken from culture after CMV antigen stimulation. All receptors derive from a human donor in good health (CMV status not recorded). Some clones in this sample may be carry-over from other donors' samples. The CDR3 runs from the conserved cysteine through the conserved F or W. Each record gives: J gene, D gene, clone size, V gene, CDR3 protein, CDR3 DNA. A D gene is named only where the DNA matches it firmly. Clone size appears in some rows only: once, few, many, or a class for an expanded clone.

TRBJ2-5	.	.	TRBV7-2	CAGSFRQYQETQYF	TGTGCCGGCAGCTTTCGACAGTACCAAGAGACCCAGTACTTC
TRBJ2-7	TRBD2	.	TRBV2	CASNGGGGAYEQYF	TGTGCCAGCAATGGCGGCGGGGGAGCCTACGAGCAGTACTTC
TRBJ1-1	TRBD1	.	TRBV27	CASSYRQGLVTEAFF	TGTGCCAGCAGTTATAGACAGGGATTGGTCACTGAAGCTTTCTTT
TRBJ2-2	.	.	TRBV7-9	CASSPWRRGSRTGELFF	TGTGCCAGCAGCCCGTGGCGGCGGGGAAGTAGGACCGGGGAGCTGTTTTTT
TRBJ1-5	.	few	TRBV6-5	CASGNSGLNQPQHF	TGTGCCAGCGGGAATTCAGGGCTCAATCAGCCCCAGCATTTT
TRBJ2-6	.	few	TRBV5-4	CASSFSSEANVLTF	TGTGCCAGCAGCTTCTCCTCTGAGGCCAACGTCCTGACTTTC
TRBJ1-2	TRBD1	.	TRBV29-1	CSVELFHGDRTLDGYTF	TGCAGCGTTGAACTTTTTCATGGGGACAGGACTTTGGATGGCTACACCTTC
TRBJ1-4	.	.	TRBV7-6	CASKRTGGLFF	TGTGCCAGCAAGCGCACGGGGGGACTGTTTTTT
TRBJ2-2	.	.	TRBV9	CASSGWTGTNTGELFF	TGTGCCAGCAGCGGATGGACGGGGACGAACACCGGGGAGCTGTTTTTT
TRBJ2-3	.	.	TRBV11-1	CASSSRGVGVTDTQYF	TGTGCCAGCAGCTCGCGAGGGGTCGGGGTTACAGATACGCAGTATTTT
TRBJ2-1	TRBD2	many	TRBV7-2	CASSLYPLGGGGPSYNEQFF	TGTGCCAGCAGCTTATATCCCCTGGGCGGGGGGGGACCTTCCTACAATGAGCAGTTCTTC
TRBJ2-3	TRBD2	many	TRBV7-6	CASSLVAGVTDTQYF	TGTGCCAGCAGCTTAGTAGCGGGGGTAACAGATACGCAGTATTTT
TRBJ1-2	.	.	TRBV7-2	CASSFNLGAGRNYGYTF	TGTGCCAGCAGCTTTAATCTCGGGGCAGGACGGAACTATGGCTACACCTTC
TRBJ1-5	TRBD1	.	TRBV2	CASRRGQENSNQPQHF	TGTGCCAGCAGACGAGGACAGGAGAATAGCAATCAGCCCCAGCATTTT
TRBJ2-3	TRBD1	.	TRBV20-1	CSARDYRGSTDTQYF	TGCAGTGCTAGAGATTACAGGGGAAGCACAGATACGCAGTATTTT
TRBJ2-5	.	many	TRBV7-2	CASSLNRLKETQYF	TGTGCCAGCAGCTTGAACAGGTTAAAAGAGACCCAGTACTTC
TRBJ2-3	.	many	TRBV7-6	CASSRHPTSTDTQYF	TGTGCCAGCAGCAGACATCCAACTAGCACAGATACGCAGTATTTT
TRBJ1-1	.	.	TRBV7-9	CATPFNRRWSNTEAFF	TGTGCCACCCCGTTCAACCGACGGTGGAGCAACACTGAAGCTTTCTTT
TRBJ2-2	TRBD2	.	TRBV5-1	CASRTPSGGNTGELFF	TGCGCCAGCAGAACCCCTAGCGGGGGGAACACCGGGGAGCTGTTTTTT
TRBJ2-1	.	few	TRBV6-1	CASSPRGAGDNEQFF	TGTGCCAGCAGTCCCCGGGGGGCCGGGGACAATGAGCAGTTCTTC
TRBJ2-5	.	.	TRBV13	CASSFRQGGQETQYF	TGTGCCAGCAGCTTCCGACAGGGAGGGCAAGAGACCCAGTACTTC
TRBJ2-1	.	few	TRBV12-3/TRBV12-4	CASSLTTHEQFF	TGTGCCAGCAGTTTAACCACTCATGAGCAGTTCTTC
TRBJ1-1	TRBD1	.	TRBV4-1	CASSRRTGSNTEAFF	TGCGCCAGCAGCCGAAGGACAGGGAGTAACACTGAAGCTTTCTTT
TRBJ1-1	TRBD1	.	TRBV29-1	CSVSPTGFAEAFF	TGCAGCGTTTCCCCGACAGGGTTCGCTGAAGCTTTCTTT
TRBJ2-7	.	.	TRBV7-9	CASSSRQIYEQYF	TGTGCCAGCAGCTCACGACAGATCTACGAGCAGTACTTC
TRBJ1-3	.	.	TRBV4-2	CASSQDLSGNTIYF	TGTGCCAGCAGCCAAGATCTGAGTGGAAACACCATATATTTT
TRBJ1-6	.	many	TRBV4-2	CASSQDFAGGSSPLHF	TGTGCCAGCAGCCAAGATTTCGCGGGGGGGAGTTCACCCCTCCACTTT
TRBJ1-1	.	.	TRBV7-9	CASISSGAEAFF	TGTGCCAGCATCTCTTCGGGGGCTGAAGCTTTCTTT